These 3 T cell receptor beta chains share one sample of origin, sequenced in a study of response to subunit inactivated influenza vaccine. MiXCR, applied by TCRdb to the RT-PCR reads, yields one record per CDR3 protein. Of approximately 520,000 distinct CDR3 sequences in the sample, roughly 23% are singletons; the top ten hold less than 2.5%. The specimen was CD4+ T cells sorted from PBMCs, collected roughly 5 days after vaccination. These TCRs come from a man aged 50 to 60 who received an inactivated influenza vaccine.

This clonotype was picked up a small number of times. The V call is TRBV3-1, the J call TRBJ1-2, with a weak D call TRBD1 (6 bases). Between the trimmed V and J ends, which lost 4 bases and 7 bases, there was a span of 13 bases. The CDR3 runs to 13 residues. CDR1 is LGHDT and CDR2 is YNNKEL in the germline V gene (reference sequence). The CDR3 protein is CASSLSGGAGYTF. Here the CDR3 DNA reads TGTGCCAGCAGCCTCAGTGGGGGGGCTGGCTACACCTTC.

This clonotype was found many times. The CDR3 loop is CASSLVLYEQYF. CDR3 bases: TGTGCCAGCAGCTTAGTTCTGTACGAGCAGTACTTC. The chain carries TRBV7-2 and TRBJ2-7; no definite D call. The germline V and J ends were trimmed by 1 base and 4 bases, with 5 bases remaining between them. This CDR3 spans 12 amino acids. Germline CDR1 reads SGHTA; CDR2 reads FQGNSA.

This clonotype turned up a few times. The chain recombines TRBV5-5 with TRBJ1-5; 9 bases map to TRBD1. With V trimmed by 4 bases and J by 5 bases, 4 bases remained unmatched. The CDR3 loop spans 14 amino acids. Germline values: CDR1 SGHKS, CDR2 YYEKEE (reference sequence). The CDR3 DNA is TGTGCCAGCAGCATTGACAGGGGGGATCAGCCCCAGCATTTT. Translating it yields CASSIDRGDQPQHF.